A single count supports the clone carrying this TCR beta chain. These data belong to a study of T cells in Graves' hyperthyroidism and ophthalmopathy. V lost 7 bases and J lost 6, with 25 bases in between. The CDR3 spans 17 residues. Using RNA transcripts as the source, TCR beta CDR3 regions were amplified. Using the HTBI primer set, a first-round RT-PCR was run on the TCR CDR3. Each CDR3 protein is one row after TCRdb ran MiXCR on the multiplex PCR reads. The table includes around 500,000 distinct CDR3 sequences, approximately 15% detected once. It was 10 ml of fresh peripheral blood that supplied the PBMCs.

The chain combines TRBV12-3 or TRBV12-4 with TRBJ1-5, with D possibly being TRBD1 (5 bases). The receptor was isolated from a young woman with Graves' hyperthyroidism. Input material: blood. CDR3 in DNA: TGTGCCAGCACCCTAGCCCGGGCAGGGCTTTTTGGTCAGCCCCAGCATTTT. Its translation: CASTLARAGLFGQPQHF.